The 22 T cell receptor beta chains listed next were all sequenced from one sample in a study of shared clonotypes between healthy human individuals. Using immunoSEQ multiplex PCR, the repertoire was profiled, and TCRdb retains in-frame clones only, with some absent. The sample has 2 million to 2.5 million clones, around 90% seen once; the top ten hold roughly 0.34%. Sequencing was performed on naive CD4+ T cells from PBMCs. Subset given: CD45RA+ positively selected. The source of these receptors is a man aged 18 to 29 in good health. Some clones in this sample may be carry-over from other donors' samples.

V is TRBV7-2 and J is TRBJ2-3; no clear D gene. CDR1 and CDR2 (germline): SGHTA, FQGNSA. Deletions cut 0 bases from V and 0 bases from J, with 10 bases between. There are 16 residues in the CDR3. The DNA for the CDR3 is TGTGCCAGCAGCTTAGCGGGCAAATCTAGCACAGATACGCAGTATTTT. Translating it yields CASSLAGKSSTDTQYF.

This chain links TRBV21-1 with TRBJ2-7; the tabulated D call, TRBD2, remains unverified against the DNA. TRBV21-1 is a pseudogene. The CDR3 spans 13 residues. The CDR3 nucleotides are TGTGCCAGCAGCAAAAACGACTTCCACGAGCAGTACTTC. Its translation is CASSKNDFHEQYF.

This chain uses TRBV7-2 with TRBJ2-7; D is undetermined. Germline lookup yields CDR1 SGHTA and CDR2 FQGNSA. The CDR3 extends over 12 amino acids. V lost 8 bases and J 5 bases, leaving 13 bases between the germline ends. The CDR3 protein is CASGTLAHEQYF. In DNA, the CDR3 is TGTGCCAGCGGCACGTTGGCCCACGAGCAGTACTTC.

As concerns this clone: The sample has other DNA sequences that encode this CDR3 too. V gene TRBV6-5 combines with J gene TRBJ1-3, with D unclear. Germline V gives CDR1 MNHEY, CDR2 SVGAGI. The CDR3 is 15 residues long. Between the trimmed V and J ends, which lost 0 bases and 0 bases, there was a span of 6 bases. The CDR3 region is CASSYSGSSGNTIYF. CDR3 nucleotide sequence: TGTGCCAGCAGTTACTCCGGGAGCTCTGGAAACACCATATATTTT.

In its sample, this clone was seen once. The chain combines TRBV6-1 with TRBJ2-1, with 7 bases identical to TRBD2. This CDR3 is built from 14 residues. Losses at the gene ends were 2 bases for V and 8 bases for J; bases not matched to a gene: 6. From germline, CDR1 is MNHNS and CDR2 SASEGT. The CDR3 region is CASSETSGIYEQFF. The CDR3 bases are TGTGCCAGCAGTGAAACCAGCGGGATATATGAGCAGTTCTTC.

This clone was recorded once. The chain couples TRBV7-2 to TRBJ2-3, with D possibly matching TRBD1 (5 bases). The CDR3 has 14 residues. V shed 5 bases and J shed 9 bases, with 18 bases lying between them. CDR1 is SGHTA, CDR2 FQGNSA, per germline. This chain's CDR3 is CASSLGVSPPTQYF. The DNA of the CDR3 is TGTGCCAGCAGCCTAGGGGTGAGCCCCCCGACGCAGTATTTT.

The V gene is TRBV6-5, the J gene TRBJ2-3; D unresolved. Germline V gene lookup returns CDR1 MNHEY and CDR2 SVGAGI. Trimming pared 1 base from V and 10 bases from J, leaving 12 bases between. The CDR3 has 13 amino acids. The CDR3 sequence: CASSYFARSAQYF. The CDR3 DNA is TGTGCCAGCAGTTACTTTGCCCGGAGCGCGCAGTATTTT.

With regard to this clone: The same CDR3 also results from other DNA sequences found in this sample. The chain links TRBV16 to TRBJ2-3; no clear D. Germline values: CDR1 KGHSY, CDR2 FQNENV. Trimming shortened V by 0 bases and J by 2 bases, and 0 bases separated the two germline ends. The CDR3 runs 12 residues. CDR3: CASSQSTDTQYF. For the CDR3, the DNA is TGTGCCAGCAGCCAATCCACAGATACGCAGTATTTT.

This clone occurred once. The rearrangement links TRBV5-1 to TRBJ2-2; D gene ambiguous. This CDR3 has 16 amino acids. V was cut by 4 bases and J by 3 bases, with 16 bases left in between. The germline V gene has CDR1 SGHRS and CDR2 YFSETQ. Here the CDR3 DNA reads TGCGCCAGCAGCCTTCCTAAGGCAACCTACACCGGGGAGCTGTTTTTT. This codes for CASSLPKATYTGELFF.

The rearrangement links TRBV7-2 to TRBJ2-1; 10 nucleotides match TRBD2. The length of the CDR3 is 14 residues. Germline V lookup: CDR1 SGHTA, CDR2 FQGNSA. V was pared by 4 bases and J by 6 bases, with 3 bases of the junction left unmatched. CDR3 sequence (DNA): TGTGCCAGCAGCTGGACTAGCGGCCGCAATGAGCAGTTCTTC. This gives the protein CASSWTSGRNEQFF.

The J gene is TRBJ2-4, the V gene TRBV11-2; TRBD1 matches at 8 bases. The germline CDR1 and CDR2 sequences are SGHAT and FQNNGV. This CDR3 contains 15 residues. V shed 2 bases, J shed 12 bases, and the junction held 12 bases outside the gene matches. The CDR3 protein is CASSLIDRGASAQYF. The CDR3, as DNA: TGTGCCAGCAGCTTAATCGACAGGGGCGCTTCTGCTCAGTACTTC.

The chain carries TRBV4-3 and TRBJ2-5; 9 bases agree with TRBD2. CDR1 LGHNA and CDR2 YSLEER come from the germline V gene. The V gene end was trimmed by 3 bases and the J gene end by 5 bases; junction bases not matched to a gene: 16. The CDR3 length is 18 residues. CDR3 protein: CASSHDGPIRTSDETQYF. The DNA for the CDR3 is TGCGCCAGCAGCCACGATGGTCCCATCCGGACTAGCGACGAGACCCAGTACTTC.

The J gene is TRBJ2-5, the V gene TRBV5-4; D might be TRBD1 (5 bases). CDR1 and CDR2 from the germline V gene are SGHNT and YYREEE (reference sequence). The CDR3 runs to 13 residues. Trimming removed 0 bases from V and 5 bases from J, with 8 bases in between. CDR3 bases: TGTGCCAGCAGCTTGGCAGGGCACGAGACCCAGTACTTC. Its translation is CASSLAGHETQYF.

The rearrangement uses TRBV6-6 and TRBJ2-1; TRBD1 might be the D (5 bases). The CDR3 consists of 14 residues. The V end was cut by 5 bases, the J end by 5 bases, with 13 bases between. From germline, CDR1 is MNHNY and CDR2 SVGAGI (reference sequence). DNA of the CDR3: TGTGCCAGCAGTACCCCTACAGGAAACAATGAGCAGTTCTTC. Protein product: CASSTPTGNNEQFF.

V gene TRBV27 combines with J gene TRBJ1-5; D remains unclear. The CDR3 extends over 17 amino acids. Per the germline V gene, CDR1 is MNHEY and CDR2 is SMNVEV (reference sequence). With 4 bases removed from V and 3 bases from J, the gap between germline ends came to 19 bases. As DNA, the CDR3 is TGTGCCAGCAGTTCACACCATGGGGTCTGGGACAATCAGCCCCAGCATTTT. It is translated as CASSSHHGVWDNQPQHF.

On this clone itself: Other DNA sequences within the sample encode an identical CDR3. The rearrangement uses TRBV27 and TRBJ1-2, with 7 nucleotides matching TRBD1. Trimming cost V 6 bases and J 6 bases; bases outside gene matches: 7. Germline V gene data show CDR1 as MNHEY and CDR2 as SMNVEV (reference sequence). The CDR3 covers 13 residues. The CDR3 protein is CASSLTGLDGYTF. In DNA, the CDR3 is TGTGCCAGCAGCTTGACAGGGCTCGATGGCTACACCTTC.

CDR3 DNA sequence: TGTGCCAGCAGCCGAACGACGGGACTAAGCCACAATGAGCAGTTCTTC. It yields the protein CASSRTTGLSHNEQFF. The chain combines TRBV7-3 with TRBJ2-1; 7 nucleotides line up with TRBD2. Germline V gene sequence: CDR1 SGHTA, CDR2 FQGTGA. The CDR3 has 16 amino acids. The V and J ends lost 5 bases and 5 bases, in that order; junction bases with no gene match: 12.

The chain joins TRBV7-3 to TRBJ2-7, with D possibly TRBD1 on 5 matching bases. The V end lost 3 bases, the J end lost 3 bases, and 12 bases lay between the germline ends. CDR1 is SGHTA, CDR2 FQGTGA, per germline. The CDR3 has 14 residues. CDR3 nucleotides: TGTGCCAGCAGCTTGGGTCAGGGCCACTACGAGCAGTACTTC. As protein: CASSLGQGHYEQYF. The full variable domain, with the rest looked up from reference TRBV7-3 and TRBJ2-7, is GAGVSQTPSNKVTEKGKYVELRCDPISGHTALYWYRQSLGQGPEFLIYFQGTGAADDSGLPNDRFFAVRPEGSVSTLKIQRTERGDSAVYLCASSLGQGHYEQYFGPGTRLTVT.

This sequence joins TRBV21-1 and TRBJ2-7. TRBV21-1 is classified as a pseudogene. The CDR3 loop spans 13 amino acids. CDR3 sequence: CAIPHESSYEQYF. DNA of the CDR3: TGTGCCATACCACACGAGAGCTCCTACGAGCAGTACTTC.

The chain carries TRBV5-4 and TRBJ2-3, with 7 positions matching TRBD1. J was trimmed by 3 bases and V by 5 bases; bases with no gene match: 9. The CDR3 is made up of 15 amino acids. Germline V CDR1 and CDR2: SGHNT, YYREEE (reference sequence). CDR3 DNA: TGTGCCAGCAGGCCGGGGACAGCCGAGACAGATACGCAGTATTTT. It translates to CASRPGTAETDTQYF.

The CDR3 loop reads CASRPLAGGSNEQFF. The CDR3 bases are TGTGCCAGCAGACCCCTAGCGGGAGGTTCCAATGAGCAGTTCTTC. The V and J genes are TRBV9 and TRBJ2-1; 11 positions agree with TRBD2. Germline V gene lookup returns CDR1 SGDLS and CDR2 YYNGEE. Trimming at V came to 5 bases and at J to 6 bases, leaving 7 bases not matched to a gene. CDR3 size: 15 residues.

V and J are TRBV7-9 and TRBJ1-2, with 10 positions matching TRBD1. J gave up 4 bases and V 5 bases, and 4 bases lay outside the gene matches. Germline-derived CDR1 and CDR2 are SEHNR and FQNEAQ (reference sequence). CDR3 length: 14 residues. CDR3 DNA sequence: TGTGCCAGCAGCCCGACAGGGGGCTCCTATGGCTACACCTTC. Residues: CASSPTGGSYGYTF.